This T cell receptor beta chain was profiled in a study of blood T cell repertoires in COVID-19. Study-wide context: Collection of acute and convalescent COVID-19 samples took place in the United States, Italy and Spain. In each case, the material was cDNA or gDNA derived from T cells, B-cell-depleted T cells, or PBMCs.

The CDR3 has 15 residues. Trimming took 7 bases from V and 5 from J, leaving 21 bases between them. The germline gives CDR1 MNHEY, CDR2 SMNVEV (reference sequence). This table comes from immunoSEQ multiplex PCR, and its TCRdb copy is limited to in-frame clones, with some not included. The table lists about 40,000 clones, roughly 80% of them singletons. The TCR sequence derives from a man aged 80 or over with active or convalescent COVID-19. The rearrangement links TRBV27 to TRBJ2-7, with TRBD1 as a possible D gene (6 bases). The specimen sequenced was peripheral blood. CDR3 sequence: CASKGLGADFHEQYF. The DNA for the CDR3 is TGTGCCAGCAAAGGTCTGGGGGCTGATTTCCACGAGCAGTACTTC.